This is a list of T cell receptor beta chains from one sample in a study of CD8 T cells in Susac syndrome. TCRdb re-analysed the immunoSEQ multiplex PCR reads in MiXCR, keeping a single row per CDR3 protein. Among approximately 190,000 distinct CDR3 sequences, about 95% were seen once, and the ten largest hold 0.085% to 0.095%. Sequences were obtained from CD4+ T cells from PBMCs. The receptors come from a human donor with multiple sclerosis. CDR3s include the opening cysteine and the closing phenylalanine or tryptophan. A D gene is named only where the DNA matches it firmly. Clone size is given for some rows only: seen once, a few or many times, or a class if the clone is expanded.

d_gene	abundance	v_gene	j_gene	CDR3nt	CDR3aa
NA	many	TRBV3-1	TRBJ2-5	TGTGCCAGCAGTCAGGGGGAGACCCAGTACTTC	CASSQGETQYF
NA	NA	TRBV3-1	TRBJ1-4	TGTGCCAGCAGCCAAGAGGCGGAAAAACTGTTTTTT	CASSQEAEKLFF
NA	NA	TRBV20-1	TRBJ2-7	TGCAGTGCTAGAGGCCCCCTTACGGTCTACGAGCAGTACTTC	CSARGPLTVYEQYF
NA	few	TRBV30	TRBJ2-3	TGTGCCTGGAGTGTAGGCACCCTGGGGCAGTATTTT	CAWSVGTLGQYF
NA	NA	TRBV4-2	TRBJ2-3	TGTGCCAGCAGCCCGCCGGGGATGTTTGAAGATACGCAGTATTTT	CASSPPGMFEDTQYF
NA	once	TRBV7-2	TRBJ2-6	TGTGCCAGCAGCGAGGACTTCTCTGGGGCCAACGTCCTGACTTTC	CASSEDFSGANVLTF
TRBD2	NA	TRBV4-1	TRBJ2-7	TGCGCCAGCAGTCGAAGCATAGCGGGAGGCAGCTCCTACGAGCAGTACTTC	CASSRSIAGGSSYEQYF
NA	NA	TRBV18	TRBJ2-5	TGTGCCAGCTCACCTCTGGGGGCCCAGGCATCAGAGACCCAGTACTTC	CASSPLGAQASETQYF
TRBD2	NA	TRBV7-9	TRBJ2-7	TGTGCCAGCAGCCGGGGACTAGCGGGCCACTACGAGCAGTACTTC	CASSRGLAGHYEQYF
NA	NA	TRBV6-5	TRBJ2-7	TGTGCCAGCAGTTACTCAAGGGTGGTAGAGCAGTACTTC	CASSYSRVVEQYF
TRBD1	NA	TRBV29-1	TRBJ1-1	TGCAGCGCCTGGACAGGGGGCAGTGAAGCTTTCTTT	CSAWTGGSEAFF
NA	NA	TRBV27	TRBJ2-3	TGTGCCAGCAGTCTCCGGGGAGAGTGGGATACGCAGTATTTT	CASSLRGEWDTQYF
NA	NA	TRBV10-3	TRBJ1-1	TGTGCCACCGAGGACGACGGCGACACTGAAGCTTTCTTT	CATEDDGDTEAFF
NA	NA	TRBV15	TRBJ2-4	TGTGCCACCAGCAGAGACAAGGACTCGCAGTACTTC	CATSRDKDSQYF
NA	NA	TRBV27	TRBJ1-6	TGTGCCAGCAGTTTATCGCGGGGCCCGAGGAATTCACCCCTCCACTTT	CASSLSRGPRNSPLHF
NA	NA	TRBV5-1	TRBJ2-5	TGCGCCAGCAGCTTTGGAGGGCTATTCCAAGAGACCCAGTACTTC	CASSFGGLFQETQYF
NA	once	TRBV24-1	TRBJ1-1	TGTGCCACCAGTGATTCGGGCGGAGGGAACACTGAAGCTTTCTTT	CATSDSGGGNTEAFF
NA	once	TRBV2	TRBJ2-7	TGTGCCAGCAGTGAAGCGTCCCTGGAGCAGTACTTC	CASSEASLEQYF
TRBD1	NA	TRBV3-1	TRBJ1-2	TGTGCCAGCAGCCAAGATCGGGACAGGGGGACCTATGGCTACACCTTC	CASSQDRDRGTYGYTF
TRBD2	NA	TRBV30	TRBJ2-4	TGTGCCTGGGGTGGACTAGGCGAAAACATTCAGTACTTC	CAWGGLGENIQYF
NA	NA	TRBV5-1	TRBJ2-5	TGCGCCAGTCTGATTGGGGCCTCGCCCCTTGAGACCCAGTACTTC	CASLIGASPLETQYF
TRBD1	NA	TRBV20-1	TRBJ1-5	TGCAGTGCTAGATCACCGGGACAGGGTGTATATCAGCCCCAGCATTTT	CSARSPGQGVYQPQHF
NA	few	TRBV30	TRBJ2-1	TGTGCCTGGAGTGTAGGGCTTTCCTACAATGAGCAGTTCTTC	CAWSVGLSYNEQFF
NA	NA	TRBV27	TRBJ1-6	TGTGCCAGCAGTTTTTCCGGCAATTCACCCCTCCACTTT	CASSFSGNSPLHF
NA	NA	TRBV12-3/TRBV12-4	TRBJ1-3	TGTGCCAGCAGCCCACAGGGAGCTGGAAACACCATATATTTT	CASSPQGAGNTIYF
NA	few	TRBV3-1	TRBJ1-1	TGTGCCAGCAGCCAACAGGGGAACACTGAAGCTTTCTTT	CASSQQGNTEAFF
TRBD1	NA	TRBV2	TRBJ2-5	TGTGCCAGCAGCCTGGACAGGGGGCCCCAAGAGACCCAGTACTTC	CASSLDRGPQETQYF
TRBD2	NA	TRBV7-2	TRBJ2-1	TGTGCCAGCAGCTGGACTAGCGGGGGCTCCTACAATGAGCAGTTCTTC	CASSWTSGGSYNEQFF
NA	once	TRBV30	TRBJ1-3	TGTGCCTGGAGTACCGAAAACACCATATATTTT	CAWSTENTIYF
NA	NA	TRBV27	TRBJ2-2	TGTGCCATATGGAGCAAAAACACCGGGGAGCTGTTTTTT	CAIWSKNTGELFF
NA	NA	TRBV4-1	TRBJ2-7	TGCGCCAGCAGCCACAGAGACGGCTACGAGCAGTACTTC	CASSHRDGYEQYF
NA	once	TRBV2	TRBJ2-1	TGTGCCAGCAGAGGAGACAGCAATGAGCAGTTCTTC	CASRGDSNEQFF
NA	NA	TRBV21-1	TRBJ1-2	TGTGCCAGCAGCAAACTGGGGCAGGCTCCTTATGGCTACACCTTC	CASSKLGQAPYGYTF
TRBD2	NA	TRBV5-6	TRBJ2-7	TGTGCCAGCAGTCGGACTAGCGGGGGCTACGAGCAGTACTTC	CASSRTSGGYEQYF
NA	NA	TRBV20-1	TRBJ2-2	TGCAGTGCTGGGCTAACCGGGGAGCTGTTTTTT	CSAGLTGELFF